Listed below are T cell receptor beta chains from one sample, sequenced in a study of T cell responses to AZD1222 COVID-19 vaccine. TCRdb's table, derived via immunoSEQ multiplex PCR, lists solely in-frame clones and lacks some. In the table there are approximately 120,000 clones, about nine tenths of which are singletons. Material: peripheral blood, obtained on day 0 of AZD1222 vaccination. These receptors were obtained from an adult in good health. Each CDR3 is given with its conserved first and last residue. A D gene is named only where the DNA matches it firmly. Expanded clones get a size class; other rows say once, few or many, or leave the size out.

j_call	d_call	v_call	clone_size	cdr3_aa	cdr3_nt
TRBJ2-1	NA	TRBV6-5	NA	CASSYRLSDEQFF	TGTGCCAGCAGTTACCGGCTATCGGATGAGCAGTTCTTC
TRBJ1-5	TRBD1	TRBV19	NA	CASTGETGTQHF	TGTGCCAGTACGGGCGAGACAGGGACCCAGCATTTT
TRBJ1-3	NA	TRBV29-1	NA	CSVVGLGSGNTIYF	TGCAGCGTTGTCGGACTAGGCTCTGGAAACACCATATATTTT
TRBJ2-5	TRBD2	TRBV6-1	NA	CASSASGGRVQETQYF	TGTGCCAGCAGTGCCTCGGGCGGGAGGGTCCAAGAGACCCAGTACTTC
TRBJ1-2	NA	TRBV30	few	CAWQTNYGYTF	TGTGCCTGGCAGACGAACTATGGCTACACCTTC
TRBJ2-1	NA	TRBV5-1	NA	CASSLAEEQTNEQFF	TGCGCCAGCAGCTTGGCCGAGGAACAAACCAATGAGCAGTTCTTC
TRBJ1-3	NA	TRBV27	NA	CASSPRWTSGNTIYF	TGTGCCAGCAGTCCCCGCTGGACCTCTGGAAACACCATATATTTT
TRBJ2-1	NA	TRBV27	NA	CASSSKGTLNEQFF	TGTGCCAGCAGTTCTAAGGGTACACTTAATGAGCAGTTCTTC
TRBJ2-1	TRBD2	TRBV4-3	NA	CASSQVGGTYNEQFF	TGCGCCAGCAGCCAAGTCGGGGGGACCTACAATGAGCAGTTCTTC
TRBJ2-7	TRBD2	TRBV5-1	NA	CASSPLAGGSINTYEQYF	TGCGCCAGCAGCCCGCTAGCGGGCGGGAGTATAAATACCTACGAGCAGTACTTC
TRBJ2-2	NA	TRBV19	once	CASNPATANTGELFF	TGTGCCAGTAACCCCGCAACGGCGAACACCGGGGAGCTGTTTTTT
TRBJ2-7	NA	TRBV3-1/TRBV3-2	NA	CASSHLGGYEQYF	TGTGCCAGCAGCCACCTGGGGGGCTACGAGCAGTACTTC
TRBJ2-7	NA	TRBV6-4	NA	CASSHFSWSEQYF	TGTGCCAGCAGTCATTTTTCGTGGTCCGAGCAGTACTTC
TRBJ2-1	TRBD1	TRBV7-2	NA	CASSLAQGAAYNEQFF	TGTGCCAGCAGCTTAGCGCAGGGGGCGGCCTACAATGAGCAGTTCTTC
TRBJ2-3	NA	TRBV2	NA	CASSEALWSFTDTQYF	TGTGCCAGCAGTGAAGCTCTTTGGTCCTTCACAGATACGCAGTATTTT
TRBJ1-5	TRBD1	TRBV28	NA	CATRGPGTGYQPQHF	TGTGCCACCCGAGGTCCCGGGACAGGGTACCAGCCCCAGCATTTT
TRBJ1-5	TRBD1	TRBV2	NA	CASSEKTGDNQPQHF	TGTGCCAGCAGTGAAAAGACAGGGGACAATCAGCCCCAGCATTTT
TRBJ1-2	NA	TRBV7-2	NA	CASSLGAPGGGYTF	TGTGCCAGCAGCTTGGGAGCCCCCGGCGGTGGCTACACCTTC